Listed below are T cell receptor beta chains from one sample, sequenced in a study of shared clonotypes between healthy human individuals. Libraries were prepared by immunoSEQ multiplex PCR; TCRdb keeps only in-frame clonotypes and omits some of them. Of 2 million or so clones listed, 95% were seen once; the top ten hold roughly 0.13%. The sequencing input was naive CD4+ T cells sorted from blood. These receptors came from a man between 18 and 29 years old in good health. Both conserved end residues are part of each CDR3. Each record gives: D gene, J gene, V gene, clone size, CDR3 DNA, CDR3 protein. A D gene is named only where the DNA matches it firmly. The size field is filled for only some rows; it gives once, few, many or a size class.

D: TRBD1
J: TRBJ2-4
V: TRBV30
size: .
DNA: TGTGCCTGGAGTGACTTACAGGGGGGCGCTCCCAAAAACATTCAGTACTTC
CDR3: CAWSDLQGGAPKNIQYF

D: .
J: TRBJ1-5
V: TRBV7-9
size: .
DNA: TGTGCCAGCAGCCCACAAGGAAACAATCAGCCCCAGCATTTT
CDR3: CASSPQGNNQPQHF

D: .
J: TRBJ2-3
V: TRBV9
size: once
DNA: TGTGCCAGCAGCGGTACAGCCACAGATACGCAGTATTTT
CDR3: CASSGTATDTQYF

D: .
J: TRBJ1-1
V: TRBV10-3
size: once
DNA: TGTGCCATCAGTGAGTCGTGGCAATTCTCTTTCTTT
CDR3: CAISESWQFSFF

D: TRBD2
J: TRBJ2-1
V: TRBV6-6
size: .
DNA: TGTGCCAGCAGTTGGGAACTAGCGGGATCGAATGAGCAGTTCTTC
CDR3: CASSWELAGSNEQFF

D: .
J: TRBJ1-4
V: TRBV30
size: .
DNA: TGTGCCTGGAGCTCGGACTCAAAAAATGAAAAACTGTTTTTT
CDR3: CAWSSDSKNEKLFF

D: .
J: TRBJ1-5
V: TRBV6-6
size: .
DNA: TGTGCCAGCAGCTTAGCGCGACCAGATCAGCCCCAGCATTTT
CDR3: CASSLARPDQPQHF

D: .
J: TRBJ1-5
V: TRBV6-1
size: once
DNA: TGTGCCAGCGAGTTGAGGGCAAGGAATCAGCCCCAGCATTTT
CDR3: CASELRARNQPQHF

D: .
J: TRBJ2-6
V: TRBV30
size: .
DNA: TGTGCCTGGACAACGGGGACTGGGGCCAACGTCCTGACTTTC
CDR3: CAWTTGTGANVLTF

D: .
J: TRBJ1-5
V: TRBV4-1
size: .
DNA: TGCGCCAGCAGCCAAGAGGGGGGATTTGGCAATCAGCCCCAGCATTTT
CDR3: CASSQEGGFGNQPQHF

D: .
J: TRBJ1-1
V: TRBV7-9
size: .
DNA: TGTGCCAGCAGCTCGATGGGATCGAACCTAGACACTGAAGCTTTCTTT
CDR3: CASSSMGSNLDTEAFF

D: .
J: TRBJ1-1
V: TRBV7-2
size: many
DNA: TGTGCCAGCAGCTTAACAGGCAGGGCAACTGAAGCTTTCTTT
CDR3: CASSLTGRATEAFF

D: TRBD2
J: TRBJ2-7
V: TRBV18
size: .
DNA: TGTGCCAGCTCACCACCGGCTAGCGGGGACTACGAGCAGTACTTC
CDR3: CASSPPASGDYEQYF

D: .
J: TRBJ1-1
V: TRBV19
size: .
DNA: TGTGCCAGTATCGACAGCTTGTACTCGAACACTGAAGCTTTCTTT
CDR3: CASIDSLYSNTEAFF

D: TRBD1
J: TRBJ1-2
V: TRBV5-1
size: .
DNA: TGCGCCAGCAGCTCGGGACAGGGGAAGGGTGGCTACACCTTC
CDR3: CASSSGQGKGGYTF

D: TRBD1
J: TRBJ1-2
V: TRBV7-9
size: few
DNA: TGTGCCAGCAGCCGCGGACAGGGAACCTATGGCTACACCTTC
CDR3: CASSRGQGTYGYTF

D: .
J: TRBJ2-3
V: TRBV30
size: .
DNA: TGTGCCTGGAGAGGCACAGATACGCAGTATTTT
CDR3: CAWRGTDTQYF